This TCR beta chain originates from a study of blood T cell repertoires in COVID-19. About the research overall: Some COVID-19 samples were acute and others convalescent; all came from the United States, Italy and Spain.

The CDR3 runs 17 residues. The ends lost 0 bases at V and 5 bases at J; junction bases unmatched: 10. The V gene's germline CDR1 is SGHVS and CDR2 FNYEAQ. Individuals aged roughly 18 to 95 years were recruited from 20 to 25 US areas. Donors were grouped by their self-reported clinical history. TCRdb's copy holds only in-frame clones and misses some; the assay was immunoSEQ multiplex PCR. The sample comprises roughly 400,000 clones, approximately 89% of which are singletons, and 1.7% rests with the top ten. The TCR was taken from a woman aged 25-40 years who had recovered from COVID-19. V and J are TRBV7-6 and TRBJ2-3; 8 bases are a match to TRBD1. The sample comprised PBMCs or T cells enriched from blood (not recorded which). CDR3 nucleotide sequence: TGTGCCAGCAGCTTAGCGGCCATGCAGGGGGCAAGAGATACGCAGTATTTT. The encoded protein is CASSLAAMQGARDTQYF.